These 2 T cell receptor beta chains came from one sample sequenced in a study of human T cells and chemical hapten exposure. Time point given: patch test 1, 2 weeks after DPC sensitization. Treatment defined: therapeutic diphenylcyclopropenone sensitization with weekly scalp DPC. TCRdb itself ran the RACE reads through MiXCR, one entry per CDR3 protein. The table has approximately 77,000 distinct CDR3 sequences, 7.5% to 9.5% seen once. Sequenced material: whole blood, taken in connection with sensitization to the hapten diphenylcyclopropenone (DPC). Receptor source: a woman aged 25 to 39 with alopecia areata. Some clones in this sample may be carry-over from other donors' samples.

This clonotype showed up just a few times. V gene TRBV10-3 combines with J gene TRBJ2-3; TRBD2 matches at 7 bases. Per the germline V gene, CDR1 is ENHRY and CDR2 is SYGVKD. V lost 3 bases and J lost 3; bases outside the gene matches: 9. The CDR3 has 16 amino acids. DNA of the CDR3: TGTGCCATCAGTGACGAGGACCGTAGCGGGACAGATACGCAGTATTTT. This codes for CAISDEDRSGTDTQYF.

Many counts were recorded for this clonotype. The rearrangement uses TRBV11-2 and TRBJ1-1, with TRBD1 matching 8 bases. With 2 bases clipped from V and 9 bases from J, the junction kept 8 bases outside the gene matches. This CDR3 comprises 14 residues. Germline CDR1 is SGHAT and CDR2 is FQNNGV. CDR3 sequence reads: CASSLLPGQEKAFF. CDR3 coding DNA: TGTGCCAGCAGCTTATTGCCGGGACAGGAGAAAGCTTTCTTT.